Following are 21 T cell receptor beta chains from one sample sequenced in a study of CD8 T cells in Susac syndrome. cDNA came from approximately 0.5 to 1 ug RNA primed by random hexamers. TCRdb independently ran MiXCR on the immunoSEQ multiplex PCR reads; one entry per CDR3 protein. Of 170,000 or so distinct CDR3 sequences listed, around 94% are singletons. The sequenced sample was CD4+ T cells from PBMCs. The origin of the receptors is a human donor with Susac syndrome.

The rearrangement uses TRBV5-1 and TRBJ2-7; D call uncertain. V shed 0 bases and J shed 6 bases, with 10 bases lying between them. The germline CDR1 and CDR2 sequences are SGHRS and YFSETQ. The CDR3 sequence is 13 residues long. CDR3 loop: CASSLGVDGEQYF. The CDR3 region has the DNA TGCGCCAGCAGCTTGGGGGTAGACGGCGAGCAGTACTTC.

The chain uses TRBV20-1 and TRBJ2-7; D unresolved. Trimming removed 4 bases from V and 4 bases from J, with 8 bases in between. The CDR3 has 11 residues. Germline V CDR1 and CDR2: DFQATT, SNEGSKA (reference sequence). In DNA form, the CDR3 reads TGCAGTGCTATCCAGGATTACGAGCAGTACTTC. Translating gives CSAIQDYEQYF.

DNA for the CDR3: TGTGCCAGCAGCTTGAAAGGGAGATCCTACAATGAGCAGTTCTTC. Translating gives CASSLKGRSYNEQFF. The chain carries TRBV5-6 and TRBJ2-1; TRBD2 might be the D (5 bases). This CDR3 comprises 15 residues. Germline assignment: CDR1 SGHDT and CDR2 YYEEEE. V was clipped by 1 base and J by 1 base, with 9 bases between them.

The chain links TRBV6-6 to TRBJ1-2; maybe TRBD1 (6 bases). CDR3 length: 13 amino acids. From germline, CDR1 is MNHNY and CDR2 SVGAGI (reference sequence). V was clipped by 0 bases and J by 7 bases, with 9 bases between them. In DNA, the CDR3 is TGTGCCAGCAGTTACTCCACAGGGTCTGGCTACACCTTC. It yields the protein CASSYSTGSGYTF.

The genes are TRBV5-1 and TRBJ2-7, with TRBD1 matching 11 bases. V lost 5 bases, J lost 5 bases, and 3 bases stayed unmatched. This CDR3 has 13 amino acids. The V gene's germline CDR1 is SGHRS and CDR2 YFSETQ. The CDR3: CASREGQGDEQYF. In DNA, the CDR3 is TGCGCCAGCAGGGAGGGACAGGGGGACGAGCAGTACTTC.

This chain connects TRBV18 to TRBJ1-1; D remains unclear. Germline-derived CDR1 and CDR2 are KGHSH and LQKENI. Trimming pared 2 bases from V and 7 bases from J, leaving 14 bases between. The CDR3 consists of 14 residues. CDR3 DNA sequence: TGTGCCAGCTCACCAGCCGAAAGACGAGGTGAAGCTTTCTTT. This sequence encodes CASSPAERRGEAFF.

The V call is TRBV2, the J call TRBJ1-1; TRBD1 matches at 7 bases. Germline V gives CDR1 SNHLY, CDR2 FYNNEI. This CDR3 region has 14 residues. Unmatched junction bases numbered 4, after V lost 6 bases and J lost 0 bases. The CDR3 sequence is CASSQGQLNTEAFF. In DNA form, the CDR3 reads TGTGCCAGCAGCCAGGGACAGTTGAACACTGAAGCTTTCTTT.

The chain couples TRBV18 to TRBJ1-1, with no clear D. In germline, CDR1 is KGHSH, CDR2 LQKENI. The CDR3 totals 13 residues. Between the trimmed V and J ends, which lost 6 bases and 1 base, there was a span of 9 bases. The CDR3 coding sequence is TGTGCCAGCTCCAGTGCGGGGAACACTGAAGCTTTCTTT. This translates into CASSSAGNTEAFF.

The chain combines TRBV12-3 or TRBV12-4 with TRBJ2-3; 13 bases map to TRBD2. This CDR3 contains 15 residues. The J segment lost 1 base and the V segment lost 5 bases, leaving 0 bases of the junction unmatched. The CDR3 region has the DNA TGTGCCAGCAGTGGGACTAGCGGGGGCACAGATACGCAGTATTTT. This encodes CASSGTSGGTDTQYF.

This chain uses TRBV5-4 with TRBJ2-5; the match to TRBD2 covers 12 bases. V lost 5 bases and J lost 0; bases outside the gene matches: 8. Germline V CDR1 and CDR2: SGHNT, YYREEE (reference sequence). CDR3 size: 17 residues. The DNA for the CDR3 is TGTGCCAGCAGTACTAAAGGGACTAGCGGGTACCAAGAGACCCAGTACTTC. The encoded protein is CASSTKGTSGYQETQYF.

V and J are TRBV9 and TRBJ1-1; D perhaps matches TRBD1 (6 bases). The CDR3 has 15 residues. V lost 2 bases, J lost 2 bases, and 13 bases lay in between. CDR1 and CDR2 from the germline V gene are SGDLS and YYNGEE. DNA for the CDR3: TGTGCCAGCAGCGTCGGGCCAGGGGAAAACACTGAAGCTTTCTTT. Amino acid sequence: CASSVGPGENTEAFF.

V and J are TRBV6-2 or TRBV6-3 and TRBJ1-2; D is ambiguous. The ends were cut back, 7 bases at V and 0 bases at J, with 18 bases in the middle. Per the germline V gene, CDR1 is MNHEY and CDR2 is SVGEGT. The CDR3 runs 16 residues. CDR3 sequence reads: CASIHEEGNANYGYTF. The CDR3 DNA reads TGTGCCAGCATCCACGAGGAGGGCAACGCTAACTATGGCTACACCTTC.

V is TRBV12-3 or TRBV12-4 and J is TRBJ2-1, with D perhaps matching TRBD2 (7 bases). The V end lost 5 bases, the J end lost 6 bases, and 17 bases lay between the germline ends. The CDR3 totals 15 residues. The CDR3 sequence: CASSRGLRGRNEQFF. For the CDR3, the DNA is TGTGCCAGCAGTCGAGGACTGCGGGGGCGCAATGAGCAGTTCTTC.

The DNA for the CDR3 is TGCAGTGCCACTCGGGCAGGGCTTTTGAATCAGCCCCAGCATTTT. It yields the protein CSATRAGLLNQPQHF. This chain connects TRBV20-1 to TRBJ1-5; perhaps TRBD1 as D (5 bases). CDR1 is DFQATT, CDR2 SNEGSKA, per germline (reference sequence). V was pared by 6 bases and J by 4 bases, with 19 bases between. The CDR3 spans 15 residues.

Comments on this clonotype: One junction end does not reproduce the germline sequence, and a read error may be involved. The chain couples TRBV7-7 to TRBJ2-1; D ambiguous. The CDR3 sequence is 13 residues long. Germline V CDR1 and CDR2: SSHAT, FNYEAQ (reference sequence). CDR3 in amino acids: CASSLDLDNEQFF. The DNA of the CDR3 is TGTGCTAGCAGCTTAGATCTAGACAATGAGCAGTTCTTC.

This clonotype was counted once. This chain connects TRBV28 to TRBJ2-5; 8 bases align to TRBD2. Germline-derived CDR1 and CDR2 are MDHEN and SYDVKM. V was pared by 5 bases and J by 4 bases, with 6 bases of the junction left unmatched. This CDR3 comprises 14 residues. The DNA for the CDR3 is TGTGCCAGCAGTACCCCCGGGACTAGAGAGACCCAGTACTTC. Residues: CASSTPGTRETQYF.

Comment on this clonotype: An end of the junction differs from the germline gene, which may be a read error. The V gene is TRBV5-1, the J gene TRBJ2-7; 9 bases line up with TRBD1. CDR1 is SGHRS and CDR2 is YFSETQ in the germline V gene. The CDR3 totals 14 residues. The CDR3 is CASSLGQGGYEQYF. CDR3 nucleotide sequence: TGTGCCAGCAGCTTGGGACAGGGAGGTTACGAGCAGTACTTC.

Written as DNA, the CDR3 is TGTGCCAGCAGCTTTCCTGGGACTAGCGCCTCCCCAGATACGCAGTATTTT. It yields the protein CASSFPGTSASPDTQYF. The chain recombines TRBV7-2 with TRBJ2-3; 10 bases are shared with TRBD2. This CDR3 region has 17 residues. Trimming removed 3 bases from V and 4 bases from J; junction bases left unmatched: 10. Looked up from germline, CDR1 is SGHTA and CDR2 is FQGNSA.

The chain couples TRBV9 to TRBJ1-1; 10 bases are a match to TRBD1. Germline lookup yields CDR1 SGDLS and CDR2 YYNGEE. J was trimmed by 3 bases and V by 3 bases; bases with no gene match: 5. This CDR3 has 15 residues. The CDR3 loop is CASSAFGTGDTEAFF. The CDR3, as DNA: TGTGCCAGCAGCGCATTCGGGACAGGGGACACTGAAGCTTTCTTT. The whole variable domain, remainder taken from reference TRBV9 and TRBJ1-1, is DSGVTQTPKHLITATGQRVTLRCSPRSGDLSVYWYQQSLDQGLQFLIQYYNGEERAKGNILERFSAQQFPDLHSELNLSSLELGDSALYFCASSAFGTGDTEAFFGQGTRLTVV.

The chain is built from TRBV4-2 and TRBJ2-3; 12 bases match TRBD2. Per germline, CDR1 LGHNA and CDR2 YNFKEQ. The J segment lost 4 bases and the V segment lost 0 bases, leaving 2 bases of the junction unmatched. The CDR3 extends over 16 amino acids. Here the CDR3 DNA reads TGTGCCAGCAGCCAAGAAGCTAGCGGGGGGGCAGATACGCAGTATTTT. Translating it yields CASSQEASGGADTQYF.

The V call is TRBV4-2, the J call TRBJ2-5; the match to TRBD2 covers 14 bases. Looked up from germline, CDR1 is LGHNA and CDR2 is YNFKEQ. This CDR3 has 18 amino acids. Germline trimming cut 4 bases from V and 5 bases from J; bases unmatched to any gene: 12. CDR3 bases: TGTGCCAGCAGCCCGGGGACTAGCGGGGGTACCCGTGGGGAGACCCAGTACTTC. Its protein product is CASSPGTSGGTRGETQYF.